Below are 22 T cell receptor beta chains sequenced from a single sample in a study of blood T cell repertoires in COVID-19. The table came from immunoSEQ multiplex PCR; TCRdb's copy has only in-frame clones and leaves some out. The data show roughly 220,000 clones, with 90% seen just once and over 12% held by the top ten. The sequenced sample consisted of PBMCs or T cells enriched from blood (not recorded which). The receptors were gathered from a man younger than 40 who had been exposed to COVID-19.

The CDR3 region is CASSIEQGENTGELFF. As DNA, the CDR3 is TGTGCCAGTAGTATAGAGCAGGGGGAGAACACCGGGGAGCTGTTTTTT. The chain has TRBV19 and TRBJ2-2; 7 bases are shared with TRBD1. The trim removed 0 bases at V and 1 base at J, leaving 2 bases unmatched. Germline CDR1 LNHDA, CDR2 SQIVND (reference sequence). The CDR3 has 16 residues.

The CDR3 coding sequence is TGTGCCAGCAGCCGCCGGAGGGTTGATAGCAATCAGCCCCAGCATTTT. Amino acids: CASSRRRVDSNQPQHF. V and J are TRBV7-8 and TRBJ1-5; D not resolved. This CDR3 is 16 amino acids long. Germline V lookup: CDR1 SGHVS, CDR2 FQNEAQ. The ends were cut back, 5 bases at V and 0 bases at J, with 14 bases in the middle.

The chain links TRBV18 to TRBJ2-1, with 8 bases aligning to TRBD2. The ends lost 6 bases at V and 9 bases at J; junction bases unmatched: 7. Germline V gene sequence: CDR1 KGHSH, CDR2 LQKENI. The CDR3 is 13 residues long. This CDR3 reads CASSSGGLVEQFF. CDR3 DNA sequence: TGTGCCAGCTCCTCGGGGGGGCTTGTTGAGCAGTTCTTC.

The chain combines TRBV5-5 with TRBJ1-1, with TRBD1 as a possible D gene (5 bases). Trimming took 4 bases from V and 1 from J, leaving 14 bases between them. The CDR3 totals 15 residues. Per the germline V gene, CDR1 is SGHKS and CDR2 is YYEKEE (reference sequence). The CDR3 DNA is TGTGCCAGCAGCGCGCACAGGCTGGGGAACACTGAAGCTTTCTTT. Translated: CASSAHRLGNTEAFF.

CDR3 loop: CAISDRGAYNEQFF. The CDR3 DNA reads as TGTGCCATCAGTGACAGGGGCGCCTACAATGAGCAGTTCTTC. The chain recombines TRBV10-3 with TRBJ2-1; TRBD1 is a possible D gene (6 bases). CDR1 and CDR2 from the germline V gene are ENHRY and SYGVKD. CDR3 length: 14 residues. The V gene lost 3 bases and the J gene lost 2 bases, with 8 bases spanning the gap.

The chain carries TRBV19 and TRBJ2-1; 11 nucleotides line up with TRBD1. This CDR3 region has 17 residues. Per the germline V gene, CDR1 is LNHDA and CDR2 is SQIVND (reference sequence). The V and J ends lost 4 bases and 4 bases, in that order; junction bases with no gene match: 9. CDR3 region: CASSNPSDRGRYNEQFF. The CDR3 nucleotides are TGTGCCAGTAGTAACCCCTCGGACAGGGGGCGATACAATGAGCAGTTCTTC.

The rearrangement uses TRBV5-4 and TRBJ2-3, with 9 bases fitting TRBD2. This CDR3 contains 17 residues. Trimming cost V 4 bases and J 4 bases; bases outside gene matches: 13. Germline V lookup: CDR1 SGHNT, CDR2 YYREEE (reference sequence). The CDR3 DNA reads TGTGCCAGCAGCCTGAGGCTGCGGGGGGGCGGCTCAGATACGCAGTATTTT. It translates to CASSLRLRGGGSDTQYF. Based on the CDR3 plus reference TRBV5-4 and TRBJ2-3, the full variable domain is ETGVTQSPTHLIKTRGQQVTLRCSSQSGHNTVSWYQQALGQGPQFIFQYYREEENGRGNFPPRFSGLQFPNYSSELNVNALELDDSALYLCASSLRLRGGGSDTQYFGPGTRLTVL.

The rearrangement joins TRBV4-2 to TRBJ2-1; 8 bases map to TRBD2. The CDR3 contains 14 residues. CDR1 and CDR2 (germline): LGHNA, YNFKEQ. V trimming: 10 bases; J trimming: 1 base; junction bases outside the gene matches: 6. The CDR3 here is CATAGGGSYNEQFF. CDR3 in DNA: TGTGCCACCGCGGGGGGAGGATCCTACAATGAGCAGTTCTTC.

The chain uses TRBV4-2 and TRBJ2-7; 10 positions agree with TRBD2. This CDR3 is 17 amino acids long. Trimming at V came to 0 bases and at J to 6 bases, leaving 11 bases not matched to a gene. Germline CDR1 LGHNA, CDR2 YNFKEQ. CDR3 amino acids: CASSQDRGGLAAFEQYF. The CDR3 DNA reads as TGTGCCAGCAGCCAAGATCGGGGAGGACTAGCGGCATTCGAGCAGTACTTC.

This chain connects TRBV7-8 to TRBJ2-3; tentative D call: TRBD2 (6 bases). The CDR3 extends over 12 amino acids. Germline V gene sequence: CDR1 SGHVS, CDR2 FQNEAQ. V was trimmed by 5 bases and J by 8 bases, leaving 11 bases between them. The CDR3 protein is CASSPTEGTQYF. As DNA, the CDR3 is TGTGCCAGCAGCCCCACGGAGGGTACGCAGTATTTT.

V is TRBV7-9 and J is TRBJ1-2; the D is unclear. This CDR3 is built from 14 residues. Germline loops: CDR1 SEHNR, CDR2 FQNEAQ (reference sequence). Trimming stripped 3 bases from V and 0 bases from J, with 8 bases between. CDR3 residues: CASSFENANYGYTF. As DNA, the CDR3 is TGTGCCAGCAGCTTCGAGAACGCTAACTATGGCTACACCTTC.

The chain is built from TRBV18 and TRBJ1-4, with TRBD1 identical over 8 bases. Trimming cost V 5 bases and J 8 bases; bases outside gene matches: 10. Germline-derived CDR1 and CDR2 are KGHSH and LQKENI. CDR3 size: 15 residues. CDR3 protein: CASSDSTGGGEKLFF. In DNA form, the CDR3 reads TGTGCCAGCTCAGACTCCACAGGGGGTGGCGAAAAACTGTTTTTT.

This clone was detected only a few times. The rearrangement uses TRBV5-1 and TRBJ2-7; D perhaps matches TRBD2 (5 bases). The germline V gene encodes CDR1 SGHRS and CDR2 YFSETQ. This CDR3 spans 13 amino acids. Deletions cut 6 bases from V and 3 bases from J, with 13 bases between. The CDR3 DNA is TGCGCCAGCAAAGAACCTAGCCACTACGAGCAGTACTTC. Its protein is CASKEPSHYEQYF.

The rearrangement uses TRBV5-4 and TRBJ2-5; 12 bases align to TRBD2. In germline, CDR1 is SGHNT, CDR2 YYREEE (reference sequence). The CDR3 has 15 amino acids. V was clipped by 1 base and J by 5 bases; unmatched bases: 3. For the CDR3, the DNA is TGTGCCAGCAGCTTGTTGGGGACTAGCGGGGAGACCCAGTACTTC. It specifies CASSLLGTSGETQYF.

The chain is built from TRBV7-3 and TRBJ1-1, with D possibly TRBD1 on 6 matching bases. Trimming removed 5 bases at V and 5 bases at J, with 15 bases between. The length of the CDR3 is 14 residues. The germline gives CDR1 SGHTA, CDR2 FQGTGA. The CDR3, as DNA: TGTGCCAGCAGCCCACAGTGGGGGCTAACTGAAGCTTTCTTT. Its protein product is CASSPQWGLTEAFF.

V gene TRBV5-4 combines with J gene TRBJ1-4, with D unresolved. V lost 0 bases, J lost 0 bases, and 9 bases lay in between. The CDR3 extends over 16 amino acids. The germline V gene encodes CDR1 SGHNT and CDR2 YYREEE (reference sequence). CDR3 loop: CASSLGRDSTNEKLFF. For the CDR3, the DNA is TGTGCCAGCAGCTTGGGCAGAGACTCAACTAATGAAAAACTGTTTTTT.

CDR3 amino acids: CASSMSIPVPGTGLRPYNEQFF. The CDR3 nucleotides read TGTGCCAGTAGTATGAGTATCCCTGTGCCTGGGACAGGGCTTCGGCCCTACAATGAGCAGTTCTTC. The chain has TRBV19 and TRBJ2-1, with TRBD1 identical over 9 bases. Germline V CDR1 and CDR2: LNHDA, SQIVND (reference sequence). This CDR3 contains 22 residues. V lost 3 bases to trimming and J lost 2 bases; unmatched junction nucleotides: 23. Looking up the rest from reference TRBV19 and TRBJ2-1 gives the full variable domain: DGGITQSPKYLFRKEGQNVTLSCEQNLNHDAMYWYRQDPGQGLRLIYYSQIVNDFQKGDIAEGYSVSREKKESFPLTVTSAQKNPTAFYLCASSMSIPVPGTGLRPYNEQFFGPGTRLTVL.

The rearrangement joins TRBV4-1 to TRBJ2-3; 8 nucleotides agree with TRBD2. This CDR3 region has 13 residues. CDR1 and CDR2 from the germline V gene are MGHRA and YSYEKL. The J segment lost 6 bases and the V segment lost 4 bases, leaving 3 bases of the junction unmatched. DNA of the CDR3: TGCGCCAGCAGCCTCGGGAGGGGGGATACGCAGTATTTT. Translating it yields CASSLGRGDTQYF.

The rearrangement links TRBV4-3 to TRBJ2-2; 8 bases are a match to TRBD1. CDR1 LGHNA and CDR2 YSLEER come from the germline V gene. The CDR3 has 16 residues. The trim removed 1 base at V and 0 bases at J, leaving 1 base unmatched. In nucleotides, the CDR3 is TGCGCCAGCAGCCAAGCGACAGGGGCGAACACCGGGGAGCTGTTTTTT. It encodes CASSQATGANTGELFF.

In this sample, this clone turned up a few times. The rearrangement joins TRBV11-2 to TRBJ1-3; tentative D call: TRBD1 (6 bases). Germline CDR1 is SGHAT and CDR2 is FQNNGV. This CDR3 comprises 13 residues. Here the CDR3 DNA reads TGTGCTTCAGGGGCTTCCTCTGGAAACACCATATATTTT. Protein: CASGASSGNTIYF.

This CDR3 reads CASSPPSGQGWGYTF. In nucleotides, the CDR3 is TGTGCCAGCAGCCCACCCTCGGGACAGGGATGGGGCTACACCTTC. The V and J genes are TRBV3-1 (or the pseudogene TRBV3-2) and TRBJ1-2, with 9 nucleotides matching TRBD1. After removal of 4 bases from V and 8 bases from J, the junction contained 11 bases not matched to a gene. The CDR3 consists of 15 residues. Germline V gene sequence: CDR1 LGHDT, CDR2 YNNKEL (reference sequence).

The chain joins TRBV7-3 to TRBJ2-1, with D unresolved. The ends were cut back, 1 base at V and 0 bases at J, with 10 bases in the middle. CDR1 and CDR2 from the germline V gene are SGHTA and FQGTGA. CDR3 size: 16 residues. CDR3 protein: CASSLNPLSSYNEQFF. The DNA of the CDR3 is TGTGCCAGCAGCTTAAATCCACTGAGCTCCTACAATGAGCAGTTCTTC.